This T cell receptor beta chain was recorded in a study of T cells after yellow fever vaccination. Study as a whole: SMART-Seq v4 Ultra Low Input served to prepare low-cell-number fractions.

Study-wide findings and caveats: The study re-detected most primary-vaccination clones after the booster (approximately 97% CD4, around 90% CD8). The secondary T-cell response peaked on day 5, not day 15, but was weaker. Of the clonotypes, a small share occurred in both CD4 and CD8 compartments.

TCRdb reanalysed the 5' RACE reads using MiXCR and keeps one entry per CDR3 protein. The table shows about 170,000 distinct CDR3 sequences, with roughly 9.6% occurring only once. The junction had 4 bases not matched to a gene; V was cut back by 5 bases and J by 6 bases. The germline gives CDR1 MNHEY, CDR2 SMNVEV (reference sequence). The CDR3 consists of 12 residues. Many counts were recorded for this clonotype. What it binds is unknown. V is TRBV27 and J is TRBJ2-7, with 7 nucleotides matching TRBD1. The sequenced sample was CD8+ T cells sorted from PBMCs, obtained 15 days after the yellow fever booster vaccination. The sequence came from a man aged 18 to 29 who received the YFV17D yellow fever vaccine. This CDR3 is CASSPGQSEQYF. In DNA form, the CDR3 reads TGTGCCAGCAGTCCGGGACAGTCCGAGCAGTACTTC.